Shown below are 25 T cell receptor beta chains from a single sample sequenced in a study of spatial heterogeneity in lung cancer. Study findings and constraints: Mutation counts in tumors were tracked by counts of expanded intratumoral alpha and beta TCRs.

These receptors' antigens are unknown. Time point defined: sample taken at primary tumor resection. TCRdb fed the 5' RACE reads into MiXCR, producing one record per CDR3 protein. This sample has about 22,000 distinct CDR3 sequences, with around 10% found just once. The specimen comprised lung tumor tissue, sampled at surgery. Receptors originate from a male donor with early-stage non-small cell lung cancer.

This clonotype appeared many times. This chain links TRBV27 with TRBJ2-1, with 9 bases fitting TRBD2. The CDR3 contains 14 residues. The V gene end was trimmed by 1 base and the J gene end by 7 bases; junction bases not matched to a gene: 2. The germline V gene encodes CDR1 MNHEY and CDR2 SMNVEV (reference sequence). The DNA of the CDR3 is TGTGCCAGCAGTTTATGGCGGGAGGGTAATGAGCAGTTCTTC. Encoded protein: CASSLWREGNEQFF.

The V call is TRBV14, the J call TRBJ1-5; no definite D call. The ends were cut back, 4 bases at V and 5 bases at J, with 15 bases in the middle. Germline values: CDR1 SGHDN, CDR2 FVKESK. The CDR3 loop spans 15 amino acids. The CDR3 DNA follows: TGTGCCAGCAGCCTCCTGACTGGGTTACATCAGCCCCAGCATTTT. Amino acids: CASSLLTGLHQPQHF. The variable domain in full, with the rest retrieved from reference TRBV14 and TRBJ1-5, is EAGVTQFPSHSVIEKGQTVTLRCDPISGHDNLYWYRRVMGKEIKFLLHFVKESKQDESGMPNNRFLAERTGGTYSTLKVQPAELEDSGVYFCASSLLTGLHQPQHFGDGTRLSIL.

In its sample, this clonotype was seen many times. The chain is built from TRBV6-1 and TRBJ2-1; D is perhaps TRBD1 or TRBD2 (6 bases each). V gave up 10 bases and J gave up 7 bases, with 26 bases separating them. The germline gives CDR1 MNHNS, CDR2 SASEGT. The CDR3 extends over 16 amino acids. The CDR3: CAISESSNRRGNEQFF. The DNA of the CDR3 is TGTGCCATCTCCGAATCAAGCAATCGGAGGGGGAATGAGCAGTTCTTC.

This clonotype was seen many times. The chain recombines TRBV4-2 with TRBJ2-3; no reliable D call. CDR1 is LGHNA, CDR2 YNFKEQ, per germline. The ends were cut back, 2 bases at V and 2 bases at J, with 11 bases in the middle. There are 15 residues in the CDR3. The CDR3 nucleotides are TGTGCCAGCAGCCAAACCCAGACCTTCACAGATACGCAGTATTTT. Protein: CASSQTQTFTDTQYF.

Here the CDR3 DNA reads TGTGCCAGTAGCCCATCTGGGACAAAGGGGGGCTACACCTTC. It encodes CASSPSGTKGGYTF. The genes are TRBV19 and TRBJ1-2; perhaps TRBD1 as D (6 bases). The CDR3 loop spans 14 amino acids. Trimming cost V 6 bases and J 8 bases, with 19 bases left between them. Germline-derived CDR1 and CDR2 are LNHDA and SQIVND (reference sequence).

At least ten counts were recorded for this clonotype. The chain has TRBV7-2 and TRBJ1-6; no clear D gene. CDR1 is SGHTA, CDR2 FQGNSA, per germline. V dropped 5 bases and J dropped 11 bases, with 10 bases sitting between them. There are 12 residues in the CDR3. This CDR3 reads CASSIGWTPLHF. The CDR3 DNA sequence: TGTGCCAGCAGCATAGGCTGGACACCCCTCCACTTT.

This clonotype was observed many times. The gene calls are TRBV5-1 and TRBJ1-1; 7 bases fit TRBD1. Germline lookup yields CDR1 SGHRS and CDR2 YFSETQ. The ends lost 3 bases at V and 4 bases at J; junction bases unmatched: 9. The CDR3 is 15 residues long. The CDR3 DNA is TGCGCCAGCAGCTGGGAGGGACAGCTGGGCACTGAAGCTTTCTTT. Translating gives CASSWEGQLGTEAFF.

This clonotype appeared many times. The rearrangement joins TRBV12-2 to TRBJ2-7; no DNA check was done on the table's D call, TRBD2. TRBV12-2 is described as a pseudogene. CDR3 length equals 16 residues. This CDR3 is CASRLGRDGPTYEQYF. Written as DNA, the CDR3 is TGTGCAAGTCGCTTAGGAAGGGACGGCCCAACCTACGAGCAGTACTTC.

This rearrangement joins TRBV28 to TRBJ2-7, with 7 bases lining up with TRBD1. J lost 5 bases, V lost 5 bases, and 18 bases had no gene match. The length of the CDR3 is 17 residues. Per the germline V gene, CDR1 is MDHEN and CDR2 is SYDVKM. CDR3 protein: CASSLRPSRQGGHEQYF. The CDR3 DNA sequence: TGTGCCAGCAGTCTCAGACCTTCCCGACAGGGCGGCCACGAGCAGTACTTC.

The chain recombines TRBV2 with TRBJ2-5; D call uncertain. Germline CDR1 and CDR2: SNHLY and FYNNEI. V was cut by 5 bases and J by 1 base, with 11 bases left in between. CDR3 length: 14 amino acids. CDR3 bases: TGTGCCAGCAGTTTGACGGATTTCCAAGAGACCCAGTACTTC. Amino acid sequence: CASSLTDFQETQYF.

This clonotype has ten or more counts. The gene calls are TRBV27 and TRBJ2-7; tentative D call: TRBD1 (6 bases). Trimming cost V 2 bases and J 4 bases, with 12 bases left between them. The CDR3 length is 14 residues. Germline V lookup: CDR1 MNHEY, CDR2 SMNVEV (reference sequence). CDR3: CASSLHRVAYEQYF. The CDR3 DNA reads TGTGCCAGCAGTTTACACAGGGTAGCGTACGAGCAGTACTTC.

This chain uses TRBV6-1 with TRBJ2-7; D remains unclear. This CDR3 spans 15 amino acids. Germline values: CDR1 MNHNS, CDR2 SASEGT. The V and J ends lost 1 base and 6 bases respectively, with 16 bases between them. Written as DNA, the CDR3 is TGTGCCAGCAGTGAAGTGGTCGCCAGATCGGGCGAGCAGTACTTC. As protein: CASSEVVARSGEQYF.

The chain uses TRBV5-5 and TRBJ2-3; TRBD1 aligns across 10 bases. This CDR3 region has 16 residues. The J segment lost 0 bases and the V segment lost 4 bases, leaving 5 bases of the junction unmatched. CDR1 and CDR2 from the germline V gene are SGHKS and YYEKEE (reference sequence). The CDR3 DNA reads as TGTGCCAGCAGCATCGGGACAGGGGACAGCACAGATACGCAGTATTTT. It encodes CASSIGTGDSTDTQYF.

The table lists this clonotype with many counts. The chain links TRBV14 to TRBJ2-3; 9 nucleotides match TRBD1. CDR3 length equals 15 residues. CDR1 and CDR2 (germline): SGHDN, FVKESK. Trimming removed 5 bases from V and 0 bases from J; junction bases left unmatched: 3. The CDR3 protein is CASSEDRGSTDTQYF. The CDR3 DNA reads TGTGCCAGCAGCGAGGACAGGGGTAGCACAGATACGCAGTATTTT.

The chain recombines TRBV20-1 with TRBJ1-5; 10 bases are shared with TRBD1. After removal of 5 bases from V and 4 bases from J, the junction contained 8 bases not matched to a gene. The CDR3 has 15 amino acids. Germline loops: CDR1 DFQATT, CDR2 SNEGSKA (reference sequence). This chain's CDR3 is CSARPDRGDNQPQHF. The CDR3 nucleotides are TGCAGTGCTCGACCGGACAGGGGGGATAATCAGCCCCAGCATTTT.

This clonotype appeared a few times. The gene calls are TRBV5-4 and TRBJ2-7; TRBD2 matches 7 bases. V lost 0 bases to trimming and J lost 1 base; unmatched junction nucleotides: 4. This CDR3 spans 15 amino acids. Per the germline V gene, CDR1 is SGHNT and CDR2 is YYREEE (reference sequence). As DNA, the CDR3 is TGTGCCAGCAGCTTGGAGGGGACTACTTCCTACGAGCAGTACTTC. Encoded protein: CASSLEGTTSYEQYF. The full variable domain, in which reference TRBV5-4 and TRBJ2-7 provide the parts outside the CDR3, is ETGVTQSPTHLIKTRGQQVTLRCSSQSGHNTVSWYQQALGQGPQFIFQYYREEENGRGNFPPRFSGLQFPNYSSELNVNALELDDSALYLCASSLEGTTSYEQYFGPGTRLTVT.

This clonotype has at least ten counts. The chain uses TRBV6-1 and TRBJ2-5, with D perhaps matching TRBD1 or TRBD2 (6 bases each). CDR3 size: 13 residues. Trimming removed 6 bases from V and 5 bases from J, with 13 bases in between. CDR1 and CDR2 from the germline V gene are MNHNS and SASEGT. CDR3: CASSLGGLETQYF. In DNA form, the CDR3 reads TGTGCCAGCAGCCTAGGGGGGCTTGAGACCCAGTACTTC.

This clonotype has ten or more counts. This CDR3 reads CSAPARLNTEAFF. The CDR3 DNA follows: TGCAGTGCCCCGGCCAGGTTGAACACTGAAGCTTTCTTT. This chain joins TRBV20-1 and TRBJ1-1; D gene ambiguous. CDR1 and CDR2 (germline): DFQATT, SNEGSKA (reference sequence). Trimming took off 6 bases at V and 0 bases at J, with 11 bases between the two ends. The CDR3 loop spans 13 amino acids.

This clonotype was counted ten times or more. This CDR3 is CASSYRLAGKQFF. CDR3 bases: TGTGCCAGCAGTTACCGGCTAGCGGGGAAGCAGTTCTTC. The J gene is TRBJ2-1, the V gene TRBV6-5, with TRBD2 matching over 9 bases. The CDR3 contains 13 residues. The germline V gene has CDR1 MNHEY and CDR2 SVGAGI. The V and J ends lost 2 bases and 11 bases, in that order; junction bases with no gene match: 4.

In this sample, this clonotype turned up a few times. The rearrangement uses TRBV7-6 and TRBJ2-2, with D possibly matching TRBD2 (5 bases). Germline V lookup: CDR1 SGHVS, CDR2 FNYEAQ. This CDR3 is built from 18 residues. The V gene lost 1 base and the J gene lost 4 bases, with 19 bases spanning the gap. The CDR3, as DNA: TGTGCCAGCAGCTTAGACGCATTATCGGGGTTTGGCACCGGGGAGCTGTTTTTT. It yields the protein CASSLDALSGFGTGELFF.

In its sample, this clonotype was seen many times. This chain uses TRBV14 with TRBJ1-2; a weak D match, TRBD1 (5 bases). CDR1 and CDR2 (germline): SGHDN, FVKESK. The CDR3 consists of 13 residues. Trimming cost V 4 bases and J 8 bases, with 14 bases left between them. The CDR3 nucleotides read TGTGCCAGCAGCCCCAGTGGGGCATTCGGCTACACCTTC. Translated: CASSPSGAFGYTF.

This chain links TRBV10-3 with TRBJ2-1, with 11 bases matching TRBD2. V trimming: 4 bases; J trimming: 6 bases; junction bases outside the gene matches: 5. The CDR3 loop spans 15 amino acids. Per germline, CDR1 ENHRY and CDR2 SYGVKD. The CDR3 coding sequence is TGTGCCATCAGTGGAGAGGGACTAGCGGCCAATGAGCAGTTCTTC. It yields the protein CAISGEGLAANEQFF.

This clonotype is classed as medium-sized. This chain connects TRBV28 to TRBJ2-4; D may be TRBD1 (5 bases). The V end lost 7 bases, the J end lost 5 bases, and 12 bases lay between the germline ends. There are 13 residues in the CDR3. Germline V CDR1 and CDR2: MDHEN, SYDVKM. The CDR3 region has the DNA TGTGCCAGCATTGACAGTAAGGAAAACATTCAGTACTTC. Translation: CASIDSKENIQYF.

This clonotype showed up just a few times. V and J are TRBV2 and TRBJ1-1; D might be TRBD1 (5 bases). V gave up 11 bases and J gave up 8 bases, with 21 bases separating them. Germline V gives CDR1 SNHLY, CDR2 FYNNEI. The CDR3 has 13 amino acids. CDR3: CAPRDGSEGEAFF. CDR3 nucleotide sequence: TGTGCCCCTCGGGACGGTTCCGAGGGAGAAGCTTTCTTT. The whole variable domain, filled in from reference TRBV2 and TRBJ1-1, reads EPEVTQTPSHQVTQMGQEVILRCVPISNHLYFYWYRQILGQKVEFLVSFYNNEISEKSEIFDDQFSVERPDGSNFTLKIRSTKLEDSAMYFCAPRDGSEGEAFFGQGTRLTVV.

The genes are TRBV9 and TRBJ2-2; no clear D. Trimming left V 3 bases short and J 0 bases short, with 9 bases between. CDR1 SGDLS and CDR2 YYNGEE come from the germline V gene. The length of the CDR3 is 15 residues. CDR3 residues: CASSEDPANTGELFF. CDR3 DNA: TGTGCCAGCAGCGAGGACCCCGCGAACACCGGGGAGCTGTTTTTT.